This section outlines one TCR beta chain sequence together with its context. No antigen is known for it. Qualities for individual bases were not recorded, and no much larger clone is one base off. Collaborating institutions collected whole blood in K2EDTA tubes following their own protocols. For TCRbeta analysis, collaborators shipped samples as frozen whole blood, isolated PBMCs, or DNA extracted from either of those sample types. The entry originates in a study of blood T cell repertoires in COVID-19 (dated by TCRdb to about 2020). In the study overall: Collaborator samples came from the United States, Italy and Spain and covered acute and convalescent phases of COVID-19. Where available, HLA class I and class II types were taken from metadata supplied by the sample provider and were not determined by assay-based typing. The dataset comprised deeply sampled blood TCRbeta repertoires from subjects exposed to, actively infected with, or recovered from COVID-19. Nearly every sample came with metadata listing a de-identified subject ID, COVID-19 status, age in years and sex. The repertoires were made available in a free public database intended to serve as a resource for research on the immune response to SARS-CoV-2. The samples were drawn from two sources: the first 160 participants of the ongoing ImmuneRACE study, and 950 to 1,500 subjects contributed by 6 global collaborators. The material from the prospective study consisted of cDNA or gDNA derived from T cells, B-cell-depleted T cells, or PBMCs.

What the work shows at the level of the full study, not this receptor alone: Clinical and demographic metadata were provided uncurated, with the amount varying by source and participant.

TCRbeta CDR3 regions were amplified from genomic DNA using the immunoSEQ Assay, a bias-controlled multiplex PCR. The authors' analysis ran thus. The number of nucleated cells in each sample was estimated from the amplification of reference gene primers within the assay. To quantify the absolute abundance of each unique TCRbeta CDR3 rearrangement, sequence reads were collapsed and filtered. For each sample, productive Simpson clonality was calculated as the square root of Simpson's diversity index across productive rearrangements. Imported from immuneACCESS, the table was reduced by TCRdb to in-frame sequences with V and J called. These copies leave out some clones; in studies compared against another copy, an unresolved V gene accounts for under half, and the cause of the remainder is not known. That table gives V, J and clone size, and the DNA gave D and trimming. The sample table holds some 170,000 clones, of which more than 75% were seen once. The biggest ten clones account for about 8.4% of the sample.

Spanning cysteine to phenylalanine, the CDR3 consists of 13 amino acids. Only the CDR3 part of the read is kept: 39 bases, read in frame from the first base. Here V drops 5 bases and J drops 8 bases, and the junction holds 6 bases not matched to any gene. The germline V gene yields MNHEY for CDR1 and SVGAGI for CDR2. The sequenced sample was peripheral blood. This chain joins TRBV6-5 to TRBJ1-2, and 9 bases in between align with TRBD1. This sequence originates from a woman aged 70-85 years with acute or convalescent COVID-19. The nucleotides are TGTGCCAGCAGTCTACAGGGGGCTGACGGCTACACCTTC. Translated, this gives CASSLQGADGYTF.